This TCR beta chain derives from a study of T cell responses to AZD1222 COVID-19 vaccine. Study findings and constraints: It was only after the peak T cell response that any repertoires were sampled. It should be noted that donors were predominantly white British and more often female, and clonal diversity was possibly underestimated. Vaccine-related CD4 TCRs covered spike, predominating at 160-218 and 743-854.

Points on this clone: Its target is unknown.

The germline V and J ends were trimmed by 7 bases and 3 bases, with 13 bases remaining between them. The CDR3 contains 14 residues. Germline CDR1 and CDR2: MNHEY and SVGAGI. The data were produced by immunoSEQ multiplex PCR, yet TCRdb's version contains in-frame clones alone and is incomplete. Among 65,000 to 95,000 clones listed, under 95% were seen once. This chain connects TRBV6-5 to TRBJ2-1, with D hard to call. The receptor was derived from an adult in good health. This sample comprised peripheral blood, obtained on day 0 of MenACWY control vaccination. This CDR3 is CASTPDRNYNEQFF. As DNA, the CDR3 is TGTGCCAGCACTCCGGACCGGAACTACAATGAGCAGTTCTTC.